This T cell receptor beta chain derives from a study of blood T cell repertoires in COVID-19. Study-level background: The United States, Italy and Spain supplied acute and convalescent COVID-19 samples. Sample material is recorded as cDNA or gDNA derived from T cells, B-cell-depleted T cells, or PBMCs.

Germline V gives CDR1 SGHNT, CDR2 YENEEA. CDR3 length: 13 amino acids. With 3 bases removed from V and 3 bases from J, the gap between germline ends came to 9 bases. The authors' processing: Using reference gene primer amplification, nucleated cell counts were estimated. Profiling relied on immunoSEQ multiplex PCR, and the TCRdb table lists in-frame clones only, not all of them. Clone size and V and J calls were adopted from that table, with D and trimming inferred from the DNA. The sample records some 100,000 clones, approximately 90% being singletons. The sequence was obtained from a man aged 55-75 years with acute or convalescent COVID-19. The rearrangement links TRBV11-3 to TRBJ2-7, with TRBD2 as a possible D gene (5 bases). The specimen was peripheral blood. CDR3 sequence reads: CASSFFGGYEQYV. The CDR3 DNA sequence: TGTGCCAGCAGCTTCTTCGGAGGCTACGAGCAGTACGTC.